This TCR beta chain was obtained from a study of cytomegalovirus exposure and HLA in healthy donors. This clone has more than one count but fewer than ten. Antigen specificity is unknown. PCR employed 60 Vbeta and 13 Jbeta primers. TCRdb's copy holds only in-frame clones and misses some; the assay was immunoSEQ multiplex PCR. Here the sample spans over 75,000 clones, 78% being singletons. Study observations and caveats: There were 160 or so TCR beta chains listed as cytomegalovirus-associated.

This receptor was identified in a woman aged 55-70 years in good health and CMV-seronegative. Sequenced material: PBMCs.

The CDR3 reads CASRESGETQYF. Here the CDR3 DNA reads TGTGCCAGCAGAGAGTCCGGAGAGACCCAGTACTTC. V is TRBV7-8 and J is TRBJ2-5; D gene ambiguous. Germline V gene lookup returns CDR1 SGHVS and CDR2 FQNEAQ. This CDR3 has 12 amino acids. Trimming shortened V by 6 bases and J by 4 bases, and 9 bases separated the two germline ends.